What follows describes a single TCR beta chain. The ends were cut back, 4 bases at V and 7 bases at J, with 19 bases in the middle. This CDR3 is built from 15 residues. Germline V CDR1 and CDR2: LNHDA, SQIVND (reference sequence). This record comes from a study of blood T cell repertoires in COVID-19. Assay: immunoSEQ multiplex PCR; the TCRdb copy retains only in-frame clones and omits some. The sample comprises about 240,000 clones, roughly 86% of which are singletons, and approximately 13% rests with the top ten. The sequenced sample was peripheral blood. The J gene is TRBJ1-1, the V gene TRBV19, with D possibly being TRBD1 (5 bases). The clonotype comes from an elderly man with acute or convalescent COVID-19. CDR3 DNA: TGTGCCAGTAGTAACGACGGACACAGCCTTGATGAAGCTTTCTTT. The encoded protein is CASSNDGHSLDEAFF.